This T cell receptor (beta chain) was profiled in a study of siplizumab effects on memory and regulatory T cells. The study, taken as a whole, reports: Sequences that were alloreactive and traceable to unstimulated CD4+ memory cells were significantly reduced by siplizumab.

In its sample, this clone was seen once. No antigen is known for it. Profiled with immunoSEQ multiplex PCR; TCRdb holds only in-frame clones, not every one. The repertoire includes roughly 60,000 clones, roughly 93% of them detected once, and around 40% sits in the top ten. Germline assignment: CDR1 SGHTS and CDR2 YDEGEE. CDR3 length: 12 residues. Trimming shortened V by 0 bases and J by 9 bases, and 7 bases separated the two germline ends. Material: CD8+ T cells sorted from blood. J is TRBJ2-1 and V is TRBV5-8; perhaps TRBD1 as D (5 bases). The receptor was isolated from a human donor in good health. The CDR3 loop is CASSLGGTEQFF. The CDR3 nucleotides are TGTGCCAGCAGCTTGGGGGGCACTGAGCAGTTCTTC.